This TCR beta chain was found in a study of blood T cell repertoires in COVID-19. Original processing methods: Researchers report that nucleated cell counts were estimated from reference gene primer amplification. Libraries were prepared by immunoSEQ multiplex PCR; TCRdb keeps only in-frame clonotypes and omits some of them. The D gene and trimming were derived from the DNA, and the V and J assignments and clone size from that table. The profile shows 150,000 to 200,000 clones, 88% of them singletons. In its sample, this clone was seen once. V was trimmed by 5 bases and J by 4 bases, leaving 9 bases between them. Germline V gene lookup returns CDR1 LGHNT and CDR2 FRNRAP. The CDR3 length is 12 residues. The study assigned cohorts using participant-reported clinical history.

The sequenced sample was PBMCs or T cells enriched from blood (not recorded which). The chain joins TRBV12-5 to TRBJ2-7; D is possibly TRBD2 (5 bases). The TCR sequence derives from a woman in her forties or fifties who had recovered from COVID-19. CDR3 in DNA: TGTGCTAGTGGTAACGGGAATTACGAGCAGTACTTC. It codes for CASGNGNYEQYF. The variable domain in full, completed from reference TRBV12-5 and TRBJ2-7, reads DARVTQTPRHKVTEMGQEVTMRCQPILGHNTVFWYRQTMMQGLELLAYFRNRAPLDDSGMPKDRFSAEMPDATLATLKIQPSEPRDSAVYFCASGNGNYEQYFGPGTRLTVT.